The entry that follows covers one T cell receptor beta chain sequence. Its antigen is unidentified. Germline V gene lookup returns CDR1 SQVTM and CDR2 ANQGSEA. This CDR3 region has 13 residues. V gave up 3 bases and J gave up 2 bases; unmatched junction bases: 3. These data belong to a study of radiotherapy plus CTLA-4 blockade in lung cancer. As for the study in general: Disease control reached more than 30%, with objective responses in approximately 17%.

Study conclusions and caveats: Radiotherapy was combined with ipilimumab, and tumor-derived TCR clones then expanded in blood. Per reports, early blood T cell clone dynamics, plus interferon-beta, forecast response most strongly.

With ipilimumab providing CTLA-4 blockade, focal radiation was administered to patients who had chemo-refractory metastatic non-small-cell lung cancer. The table came from immunoSEQ multiplex PCR; TCRdb's copy has only in-frame clones and leaves some out. This table holds tens of thousands of clones, approximately 86% found once. This chain links TRBV29-1 with TRBJ1-1; 7 nucleotides align to TRBD1. The clonotype originates from a human donor with non-small cell lung cancer who had a partial response to radiotherapy plus ipilimumab. Source: peripheral blood, taken from a patient treated with radiotherapy plus ipilimumab. The CDR3 loop reads CSVDKGANTEAFF. As DNA, the CDR3 is TGCAGCGTTGATAAGGGGGCCAACACTGAAGCTTTCTTT.